This TCR beta chain was observed in a study of shared T cell receptors in the human thymus. Clones were read by immunoSEQ multiplex PCR, and TCRdb kept only the in-frame ones, dropping some. The sample has 700,000 or so clones, 80% to 90% seen once. The V gene end was trimmed by 6 bases and the J gene end by 7 bases; junction bases not matched to a gene: 9. Germline V gives CDR1 SGHTA, CDR2 FQGNSA. CDR3 size: 14 residues. This same sample was also part of a study on human thymus T cells. That work states: Thymus specimens were resections from corrective heart surgery. Gene usage for V and J segments appeared biased in thymic and blood repertoires. Related research described thymic repertoires that were highly overlapping among unrelated individuals.

This clonotype was obtained from a girl under three years old with a congenital heart defect. The sample taken for sequencing was thymocytes. This rearrangement joins TRBV7-2 to TRBJ1-1; 9 bases map to TRBD1. Here the CDR3 reads CASRPDRGGVEAFF. CDR3 nucleotides: TGTGCCAGCAGGCCCGACAGGGGGGGGGTTGAAGCTTTCTTT.